The 8 T cell receptor beta chains in this list originate from one sample, sequenced in a study of CD8 T cells in Susac syndrome. Random hexamers primed reverse transcription of about 0.5 to 1 ug RNA. One entry per CDR3 protein, called by TCRdb with MiXCR from the immunoSEQ multiplex PCR reads. The table records approximately 190,000 distinct CDR3 sequences, roughly 96% of them present only once. The sample taken for sequencing was CD4+ T cells from PBMCs. The receptors stem from a human donor with multiple sclerosis.

The chain has TRBV7-8 and TRBJ1-4; 9 positions agree with TRBD1. The germline gives CDR1 SGHVS, CDR2 FQNEAQ. This CDR3 comprises 14 residues. Trimming cost V 5 bases and J 6 bases; bases outside gene matches: 4. Here the CDR3 reads CASSMTGGYEKLFF. The CDR3 nucleotides are TGTGCCAGCAGCATGACAGGGGGTTATGAAAAACTGTTTTTT.

The chain carries TRBV6-6 and TRBJ1-6, with 8 positions matching TRBD1. The V gene end was trimmed by 6 bases and the J gene end by 10 bases; junction bases not matched to a gene: 8. Germline values: CDR1 MNHNY, CDR2 SVGAGI (reference sequence). The CDR3 covers 14 residues. Here the CDR3 reads CASSGDRGYSPLHF. In nucleotides, the CDR3 is TGTGCCAGCAGCGGCGACAGGGGATACTCACCCCTCCACTTT.

The rearrangement joins TRBV2 to TRBJ1-2; the D is unclear. The V and J ends lost 3 bases and 8 bases respectively, with 7 bases between them. Germline loops: CDR1 SNHLY, CDR2 FYNNEI. The CDR3 spans 11 residues. The CDR3 DNA sequence: TGTGCCAGCAGTGACATTAGCGGCTACACCTTC. Translation: CASSDISGYTF.

The chain has TRBV13 and TRBJ2-2, with 10 bases matching TRBD1. Germline V gives CDR1 PRHDT, CDR2 FYEKMQ (reference sequence). The CDR3 length is 17 residues. J was trimmed by 4 bases and V by 5 bases; bases with no gene match: 10. In DNA form, the CDR3 reads TGTGCCAGCAGCCCTCGGGACAGGGGTGCGACCACCGGGGAGCTGTTTTTT. As protein: CASSPRDRGATTGELFF.

The chain combines TRBV5-1 with TRBJ2-5, with D perhaps matching TRBD2 (5 bases). V lost 2 bases and J 4 bases, leaving 15 bases between the germline ends. CDR3 length: 15 residues. In germline, CDR1 is SGHRS, CDR2 YFSETQ. As DNA, the CDR3 is TGCGCCAGCAGCTTAGGGAGCCTCGGGGTAGAGACCCAGTACTTC. It encodes CASSLGSLGVETQYF. Variable domain in full (rest from reference TRBV5-1 and TRBJ2-5): KAGVTQTPRYLIKTRGQQVTLSCSPISGHRSVSWYQQTPGQGLQFLFEYFSETQRNKGNFPGRFSGRQFSNSRSEMNVSTLELGDSALYLCASSLGSLGVETQYFGPGTRLLVL.

This clonotype was observed once. The rearrangement links TRBV5-1 to TRBJ2-7; D is ambiguous. The germline gives CDR1 SGHRS, CDR2 YFSETQ. V gave up 3 bases and J gave up 2 bases, with 12 bases separating them. The CDR3 sequence is 14 residues long. The CDR3 is CASSSLPGPYEQYF. In DNA, the CDR3 is TGCGCCAGCAGCTCATTACCTGGGCCCTACGAGCAGTACTTC.

The genes are TRBV12-3 or TRBV12-4 and TRBJ2-4; perhaps TRBD2 as D (5 bases). The CDR3 spans 15 residues. V lost 3 bases, J lost 0 bases, and 9 bases lay in between. In DNA form, the CDR3 reads TGTGCCAGCAGTTTCCAGCGGTCAGCCAAAAACATTCAGTACTTC. This encodes CASSFQRSAKNIQYF.

The CDR3 DNA reads TGCAGCGTTGCCAACAGGGTGGATCAGCCCCAGCATTTT. Encoded protein: CSVANRVDQPQHF. V is TRBV29-1 and J is TRBJ1-5; D might be TRBD1 (6 bases). The CDR3 is 13 residues long. Germline V gene lookup returns CDR1 SQVTM and CDR2 ANQGSEA. V was pared by 4 bases and J by 5 bases, with 12 bases between.